One sample yielded the 7 T cell receptor beta chains listed below, sequenced in a study of cytomegalovirus exposure and HLA in healthy donors. PCR amplification relied on 60 Vbeta primers (plus 13 Jbeta primers). Libraries were prepared by immunoSEQ multiplex PCR; TCRdb keeps only in-frame clonotypes and omits some of them. The sample comprises some 150,000 clones, 79% of which are singletons, and approximately 2.2% rests with the top ten. The sample comprised PBMCs. The receptors were gathered from a woman aged 50 to 60 in good health and CMV-seronegative.

This clone was seen only a few times. The chain employs TRBV7-2 and TRBJ2-7; D perhaps matches TRBD1 (7 bases). The germline V gene encodes CDR1 SGHTA and CDR2 FQGNSA. The CDR3 length is 15 residues. The germline V and J ends were trimmed by 1 base and 3 bases, with 13 bases remaining between them. CDR3 nucleotide sequence: TGTGCCAGCAGCTTAGGTGGAGGGGGCGTCTACGAGCAGTACTTC. Translated, it gives CASSLGGGGVYEQYF.

This clone appeared once. The rearrangement uses TRBV15 and TRBJ1-5, with D possibly being TRBD1 (6 bases). Germline V lookup: CDR1 LNHNV, CDR2 YYDKDF (reference sequence). The CDR3 totals 13 residues. V lost 5 bases to trimming and J lost 6 bases, with 11 bases between them. CDR3 nucleotide sequence: TGTGCCACCAGCGAACAGGGTTCTCAGCCCCAGCATTTT. Translated, it gives CATSEQGSQPQHF.

The V gene is TRBV7-8, the J gene TRBJ1-2, with D perhaps matching TRBD1 (5 bases). The germline V gene has CDR1 SGHVS and CDR2 FQNEAQ. Trimming cost V 3 bases and J 2 bases, with 19 bases left between them. The CDR3 totals 17 residues. The CDR3 DNA reads as TGTGCCAGCAGCTTCGGGAGGAGGGACGTCGGGAACTATGGCTACACCTTC. Encoded protein: CASSFGRRDVGNYGYTF.

The chain has TRBV28 and TRBJ2-7, with D tentatively TRBD1 (5 bases). The CDR3 consists of 11 residues. V lost 7 bases and J lost 3, with 7 bases in between. The germline V gene has CDR1 MDHEN and CDR2 SYDVKM. The CDR3 loop reads CASKGRYEQYF. The CDR3 nucleotides read TGTGCCAGCAAGGGGCGCTACGAGCAGTACTTC.

The J gene is TRBJ2-7, the V gene TRBV5-1, with unresolved D. Trimming took off 0 bases at V and 7 bases at J, with 14 bases between the two ends. Per the germline V gene, CDR1 is SGHRS and CDR2 is YFSETQ. The CDR3 length is 14 residues. The CDR3 DNA reads TGCGCCAGCAGCTTGGCGCAGGCCTCCAGGGAGCAGTACTTC. Translating it yields CASSLAQASREQYF. Full variable domain (missing parts from reference TRBV5-1 and TRBJ2-7): KAGVTQTPRYLIKTRGQQVTLSCSPISGHRSVSWYQQTPGQGLQFLFEYFSETQRNKGNFPGRFSGRQFSNSRSEMNVSTLELGDSALYLCASSLAQASREQYFGPGTRLTVT.

V gene TRBV5-1 combines with J gene TRBJ2-7; D perhaps matches TRBD1 (5 bases). Trimming removed 4 bases from V and 4 bases from J, with 15 bases in between. Per germline, CDR1 SGHRS and CDR2 YFSETQ. The CDR3 loop spans 14 amino acids. CDR3 region: CASSPKGPIYEQYF. CDR3 nucleotide sequence: TGCGCCAGCAGCCCGAAGGGGCCAATATACGAGCAGTACTTC.

The gene calls are TRBV6-1 and TRBJ2-1; 11 bases are a match to TRBD2. With 2 bases clipped from V and 1 base from J, the junction kept 4 bases outside the gene matches. Per germline, CDR1 MNHNS and CDR2 SASEGT. This CDR3 region has 17 residues. CDR3 amino acids: CASSELSSGRSYNEQFF. In nucleotides, the CDR3 is TGTGCCAGCAGTGAACTCTCTAGCGGGAGGTCCTACAATGAGCAGTTCTTC.